The T cell receptor (beta chain) under discussion was sequenced for a study of T cells in Graves' hyperthyroidism and ophthalmopathy. Exclusion criteria comprised uncontrolled infection, other autoimmune disease, pregnancy or lactation. The TCR beta CDR3 regions underwent amplification using RNA transcripts as the source. First-round RT-PCR targeting the TCR CDR3 was performed with the HTBI primer set. Each CDR3 protein is one row after TCRdb ran MiXCR on the multiplex PCR reads. The sample contains about half a million distinct CDR3 sequences, roughly 20% of which appear only once. This clonotype appeared a few times. Its cognate antigen is unknown. Points from the study as a whole: The authors' 13 V-J model separated ophthalmopathy from stable hyperthyroidism. The model forecast ophthalmopathy, anticipating it by a median around 6.5 months before onset.

The CDR3 contains 13 residues. V lost 5 bases and J lost 4, with 7 bases in between. CDR1 is KGHDR and CDR2 is SFDVKD in the germline V gene. Source material: blood. The TCR originated in a man between 18 and 29 years old with Graves' hyperthyroidism. V and J are TRBV24-1 and TRBJ2-2; D call uncertain. The CDR3 DNA reads as TGTGCCACCAGTGTCGGCGTCACCGGGGAGCTGTTTTTT. Encoded protein: CATSVGVTGELFF.